This section outlines one T cell receptor (beta chain) sequence together with its context. Its cognate antigen is unknown. The data derive from a study of yellow fever vaccine responses in identical twins. Study-level results: Twin vaccine T cell responses reportedly seemed partly convergent, partly personalized.

Between the trimmed V and J ends, which lost 0 bases and 0 bases, there was a span of 10 bases. The CDR3 is 15 amino acids. Germline CDR1 and CDR2: SGHRS and YFSETQ. Via MiXCR, TCRdb re-called the RT-PCR reads, giving one row per CDR3 protein. The sample carries 1,500 to 2,000 distinct CDR3 sequences, less than 85% recorded once. This chain joins TRBV5-1 and TRBJ2-7; D is perhaps TRBD2 (6 bases). Source: T cells from blood (PBMCs), unsorted or a sorted subset (not recorded which), taken before or after yellow fever vaccination (not recorded which). This sequence originates from a woman aged 18-29 years who received the yellow fever vaccine. CDR3 region: CASSLDTGASYEQYF. Here the CDR3 DNA reads TGCGCCAGCAGCTTGGATACGGGAGCCTCCTACGAGCAGTACTTC.